The clone carrying this TCR beta chain was found a few times. Its matching antigen is unknown. This entry comes from a study of neurological immune-mediated disorders. Whole-study findings and limits: Private repertoires in all groups were suggested by the finding that expanded clones across subjects shared no CDR3 amino acid sequences.

This CDR3 has 14 residues. V was clipped by 1 base and J by 3 bases, with 6 bases between them. Germline loops: CDR1 SGHTA, CDR2 FQGNSA. TCRdb re-called the 5' RACE reads through MiXCR, storing one row per CDR3 protein. The sample yields roughly 67,000 distinct CDR3 sequences, roughly 4% seen once. Sequencing was carried out using PBMCs. The receptor comes from a man aged 50 or older with multiple sclerosis. The chain has TRBV7-2 and TRBJ2-2; D uncertain. In DNA, the CDR3 is TGTGCCAGCAGCTTAGGACGGGACACCGGGGAGCTGTTTTTT. This gives the protein CASSLGRDTGELFF.